The 32 T cell receptor beta chains listed next were all sequenced from one sample in a study of cytomegalovirus exposure and HLA in healthy donors. 13 Jbeta primers and 60 Vbeta primers were used for the PCR. The repertoire was sequenced with immunoSEQ multiplex PCR; TCRdb's copy has only in-frame clones and lacks some. The data hold 75,000 to 90,000 clones, with around 81% observed a single time. Specimen: PBMCs. The receptors were sampled from a male donor in good health and CMV-seropositive.

The chain has TRBV18 and TRBJ1-5, with 7 positions matching TRBD1. Germline V gene sequence: CDR1 KGHSH, CDR2 LQKENI. CDR3 size: 15 residues. The junction had 5 bases not matched to a gene; V was cut back by 3 bases and J by 3 bases. CDR3: CASSPGTGANQPQHF. Written as DNA, the CDR3 is TGTGCCAGCTCACCGGGTACAGGGGCCAATCAGCCCCAGCATTTT.

This clone was seen a few times. The chain couples TRBV5-8 to TRBJ2-7, with D possibly matching TRBD1 (5 bases). V gave up 6 bases and J gave up 2 bases, with 9 bases separating them. Germline V gene lookup returns CDR1 SGHTS and CDR2 YDEGEE. There are 12 residues in the CDR3. CDR3 amino acids: CASNGHAYEQYF. For the CDR3, the DNA is TGTGCCAGCAATGGACACGCCTACGAGCAGTACTTC.

The J gene is TRBJ2-5, the V gene TRBV6-6; 8 positions agree with TRBD1. With 4 bases clipped from V and 4 bases from J, the junction kept 8 bases outside the gene matches. Germline assignment: CDR1 MNHNY and CDR2 SVGAGI (reference sequence). The CDR3 sequence is 15 residues long. CDR3 nucleotides: TGTGCCAGCAGTTTCATAGCAGGGGGCCGAGAGACCCAGTACTTC. As protein: CASSFIAGGRETQYF.

The chain links TRBV19 to TRBJ2-3; 8 positions match TRBD1. This CDR3 has 15 amino acids. Trimming cost V 4 bases and J 0 bases; bases outside gene matches: 3. Per the germline V gene, CDR1 is LNHDA and CDR2 is SQIVND (reference sequence). CDR3 amino acids: CASSTRTGSTDTQYF. The CDR3 DNA reads as TGTGCCAGTAGTACCAGGACAGGGAGCACAGATACGCAGTATTTT.

The chain employs TRBV9 and TRBJ1-3; D might be TRBD1 (5 bases). Germline CDR1 SGDLS, CDR2 YYNGEE. The CDR3 runs 14 residues. Trimming shortened V by 8 bases and J by 5 bases, and 17 bases separated the two germline ends. The CDR3 DNA reads as TGTGCCAGTTTAAGGGGTCTCTGTCGAAACACCATATATTTT. Translation gives CASLRGLCRNTIYF.

The chain is built from TRBV29-1 and TRBJ2-2, with a tentative D call TRBD1 (6 bases). Germline CDR1 reads SQVTM; CDR2 reads ANQGSEA. The CDR3 has 13 amino acids. Trimming pared 4 bases from V and 3 bases from J, leaving 9 bases between. This chain's CDR3 is CSVGSGDTGELFF. The CDR3 coding sequence is TGCAGCGTTGGGTCAGGGGACACCGGGGAGCTGTTTTTT.

The CDR3 is CASSLNLNEQYF. CDR3 DNA: TGTGCCAGCAGTTTGAACCTAAACGAGCAGTACTTC. The chain employs TRBV28 and TRBJ2-5; D call uncertain. TRBJ2-7 explains the end of the DNA better; the J call may be wrong. CDR3 length equals 12 residues. CDR1 and CDR2 (germline): MDHEN, SYDVKM.

The table lists this clone with a count of one. CDR3 bases: TGTGCCAGCAGTTATAGGACAGGGGGTTACAATGAGCAGTTCTTC. Translating it yields CASSYRTGGYNEQFF. V gene TRBV6-5 combines with J gene TRBJ2-1; 10 positions match TRBD1. Germline loops: CDR1 MNHEY, CDR2 SVGAGI. With V trimmed by 3 bases and J by 4 bases, 3 bases remained unmatched. This CDR3 has 15 amino acids.

On this clone itself: The conserved phenylalanine or tryptophan normally closing the CDR3 is absent here, so this likely arose from a read error. The V gene is TRBV4-1, the J gene TRBJ2-3; TRBD2 matches at 11 bases. Looked up from germline, CDR1 is MGHRA and CDR2 is YSYEKL. Losses at the gene ends were 3 bases for V and 2 bases for J; bases not matched to a gene: 7. The CDR3 totals 17 residues. CDR3 protein: CASSQASGLAVTDTQYL. The CDR3 nucleotides are TGCGCCAGCAGCCAGGCCTCGGGACTAGCGGTCACAGATACGCAGTATCTT.

The chain is built from TRBV27 and TRBJ1-6; 10 bases agree with TRBD1. The CDR3 is 15 amino acids. Trimming removed 8 bases from V and 5 bases from J; junction bases left unmatched: 6. CDR1 is MNHEY, CDR2 SMNVEV, per germline (reference sequence). The CDR3 DNA reads TGTGCCAGCCAGGACAGGGGGGGGAATAATTCACCCCTCCACTTT. Amino acid sequence: CASQDRGGNNSPLHF.

V is TRBV13 and J is TRBJ1-1; 12 bases align to TRBD1. Per germline, CDR1 PRHDT and CDR2 FYEKMQ (reference sequence). The CDR3 totals 15 residues. Unmatched junction bases numbered 2, after V lost 4 bases and J lost 2 bases. The CDR3 nucleotides read TGTGCCAGCAGCTCCGGGACAGGGGGCAACACTGAAGCTTTCTTT. Its protein is CASSSGTGGNTEAFF.

The V gene is TRBV18, the J gene TRBJ2-1, with D possibly being TRBD1 (6 bases). The V gene's germline CDR1 is KGHSH and CDR2 LQKENI. This CDR3 is 18 amino acids long. Deletions cut 3 bases from V and 0 bases from J, with 18 bases between. The CDR3, as DNA: TGTGCCAGCTCACCGTTTAAACAGGGCAGCGGCTCCTACAATGAGCAGTTCTTC. It specifies CASSPFKQGSGSYNEQFF.

The genes are TRBV29-1 and TRBJ1-2, with 11 bases that match TRBD1. The germline gives CDR1 SQVTM, CDR2 ANQGSEA. This CDR3 contains 14 residues. V trimming: 4 bases; J trimming: 8 bases; junction bases outside the gene matches: 9. Here the CDR3 reads CSVVVPGTGGGYTF. DNA of the CDR3: TGCAGCGTTGTGGTCCCCGGGACAGGGGGAGGCTACACCTTC.

The rearrangement joins TRBV15 to TRBJ2-7; TRBD2 matches at 8 bases. This CDR3 contains 14 residues. J gave up 3 bases and V 2 bases, and 3 bases lay outside the gene matches. CDR1 is LNHNV, CDR2 YYDKDF, per germline (reference sequence). This CDR3 is CATSRLAGNYEQYF. CDR3 coding DNA: TGTGCCACCAGCAGACTAGCGGGCAACTACGAGCAGTACTTC.

This clone was recorded a few times. The chain has TRBV5-4 and TRBJ2-7; 10 positions agree with TRBD2. Germline V lookup: CDR1 SGHNT, CDR2 YYREEE (reference sequence). The V segment lost 1 base and the J segment 5 bases; nucleotides outside the gene matches: 6. The CDR3 consists of 15 residues. In nucleotides, the CDR3 is TGTGCCAGCAGCTTGACTAGCGGGATTTGGGACGAGCAGTACTTC. Translating it yields CASSLTSGIWDEQYF.

The chain uses TRBV29-1 and TRBJ1-2; 7 bases align to TRBD1. Trimming took 1 base from V and 6 from J; bases not matched to a gene: 11. This CDR3 has 15 amino acids. Per the germline V gene, CDR1 is SQVTM and CDR2 is ANQGSEA. DNA for the CDR3: TGCAGCGTTGAAGTTTGGCAGGGGGTGGCGGATGGCTACACCTTC. It encodes CSVEVWQGVADGYTF.

This clone was seen only a few times. Written as DNA, the CDR3 is TGTGCCAGCAGCTCAGCGGGGTCACCCACTGAAGCTTTCTTT. Its protein is CASSSAGSPTEAFF. The chain recombines TRBV11-2 with TRBJ1-1; no clear D gene. CDR3 length: 14 amino acids. Germline loops: CDR1 SGHAT, CDR2 FQNNGV. V was trimmed by 4 bases and J by 4 bases, leaving 13 bases between them.

This chain joins TRBV13 and TRBJ1-4; D not resolved. The CDR3 runs 13 residues. Germline CDR1 and CDR2: PRHDT and FYEKMQ (reference sequence). Between the trimmed V and J ends, which lost 5 bases and 4 bases, there was a span of 8 bases. The CDR3 DNA follows: TGTGCCAGCAGCCCGGGGTTTAATGAAAAACTGTTTTTT. Its protein product is CASSPGFNEKLFF.

The chain couples TRBV27 to TRBJ2-5; the D gene is possibly TRBD2 (7 bases). CDR1 is MNHEY and CDR2 is SMNVEV in the germline V gene (reference sequence). The CDR3 has 13 residues. The V end was cut by 6 bases, the J end by 4 bases, with 12 bases between. The chain's CDR3 is CASSYREGETQYF. CDR3 sequence (DNA): TGTGCCAGCAGCTACAGGGAGGGAGAGACCCAGTACTTC.

This sequence joins TRBV7-2 and TRBJ2-7, with 12 positions matching TRBD2. There are 15 residues in the CDR3. V was pared by 2 bases and J by 5 bases, with 4 bases of the junction left unmatched. Germline-derived CDR1 and CDR2 are SGHTA and FQGNSA. The CDR3 DNA sequence: TGTGCCAGCAGCTTACTAGCGGGAGGGTACAACGAGCAGTACTTC. It translates to CASSLLAGGYNEQYF.

The genes are TRBV18 and TRBJ1-4; tentatively, D is TRBD1 (6 bases). The ends were cut back, 3 bases at V and 0 bases at J, with 14 bases in the middle. Germline V gene lookup returns CDR1 KGHSH and CDR2 LQKENI. This CDR3 is built from 17 residues. The CDR3 DNA is TGTGCCAGCTCACCTTACCAGGGGTTTGCAACTAATGAAAAACTGTTTTTT. Translation gives CASSPYQGFATNEKLFF.

Only a few counts were recorded for this clone. The chain links TRBV5-1 to TRBJ1-2; D is ambiguous. CDR1 is SGHRS and CDR2 is YFSETQ in the germline V gene. V gave up 2 bases and J gave up 2 bases, with 7 bases separating them. CDR3 length equals 13 residues. Written as DNA, the CDR3 is TGCGCCAGCAGCTTCGGAGGGAACTATGGCTACACCTTC. Translated, it gives CASSFGGNYGYTF.

V is TRBV4-1 and J is TRBJ1-3; no clear D gene. The CDR3 is 15 amino acids. V lost 1 base, J lost 3 bases, and 10 bases lay in between. Germline-derived CDR1 and CDR2 are MGHRA and YSYEKL. In nucleotides, the CDR3 is TGCGCCAGCAGCCAAGCGGCAGGATTTGGAAACACCATATATTTT. It encodes CASSQAAGFGNTIYF.

The genes are TRBV19 and TRBJ1-3, with D hard to call. The CDR3 totals 15 residues. V dropped 5 bases and J dropped 0 bases, with 11 bases sitting between them. Germline V gives CDR1 LNHDA, CDR2 SQIVND (reference sequence). The CDR3 reads CASSELRNSGNTIYF. CDR3 DNA: TGTGCCAGTAGTGAACTGCGAAACTCTGGAAACACCATATATTTT.

The chain carries TRBV4-1 and TRBJ1-2, with D tentatively TRBD1 (6 bases). CDR1 is MGHRA and CDR2 is YSYEKL in the germline V gene. The CDR3 is made up of 16 amino acids. The V gene lost 0 bases and the J gene lost 8 bases, with 19 bases spanning the gap. The CDR3 here is CASSQDLVGTGKGYTF. CDR3 DNA: TGCGCCAGCAGCCAAGATCTGGTCGGCACAGGGAAGGGCTACACCTTC.

This chain connects TRBV9 to TRBJ2-2; D gene unclear. V lost 0 bases, J lost 7 bases, and 16 bases lay in between. This CDR3 has 16 amino acids. Germline assignment: CDR1 SGDLS and CDR2 YYNGEE. CDR3 sequence reads: CASSVVSQALGGELFF. The CDR3, as DNA: TGTGCCAGCAGCGTAGTATCCCAGGCCCTGGGCGGGGAGCTGTTTTTT.

This clone was seen more than once but under ten times. The CDR3 here is CAVMTGDQPQHF. The CDR3 nucleotides read TGTGCCGTGATGACAGGGGATCAGCCCCAGCATTTT. V and J are TRBV6-6 and TRBJ1-5; 8 nucleotides line up with TRBD1. Looked up from germline, CDR1 is MNHNY and CDR2 is SVGAGI (reference sequence). This CDR3 is built from 12 residues. With 11 bases clipped from V and 5 bases from J, the junction kept 5 bases outside the gene matches.

The chain couples TRBV5-1 to TRBJ2-6; D gene ambiguous. Germline CDR1 SGHRS, CDR2 YFSETQ. The CDR3 extends over 14 amino acids. The V and J ends lost 4 bases and 0 bases respectively, with 5 bases between them. The CDR3 sequence is CASSEVSGANVLTF. Here the CDR3 DNA reads TGCGCCAGCAGCGAGGTCTCTGGGGCCAACGTCCTGACTTTC.

The chain recombines TRBV27 with TRBJ1-5, with D perhaps TRBD1 (6 bases). From germline, CDR1 is MNHEY and CDR2 SMNVEV (reference sequence). Trimming cost V 8 bases and J 1 base, with 15 bases left between them. The CDR3 length is 15 residues. CDR3 DNA sequence: TGTGCCAGCGGGCTCCAGGGGTTGAGCAATCAGCCCCAGCATTTT. Translation gives CASGLQGLSNQPQHF.

This clone occurred once. The rearrangement joins TRBV2 to TRBJ2-2, with 8 bases identical to TRBD1. J gave up 5 bases and V 4 bases, and 9 bases lay outside the gene matches. The CDR3 extends over 16 amino acids. CDR1 is SNHLY and CDR2 is FYNNEI in the germline V gene. The CDR3 DNA reads as TGTGCCAGCAGTGGCGACTGGACAGGGCCGACCGGGGAGCTGTTTTTT. Protein sequence: CASSGDWTGPTGELFF.

V gene TRBV28 combines with J gene TRBJ1-2; 7 bases agree with TRBD1. Looked up from germline, CDR1 is MDHEN and CDR2 is SYDVKM. Germline trimming cut 6 bases from V and 4 bases from J; bases unmatched to any gene: 11. CDR3 length: 15 amino acids. The CDR3 DNA reads TGTGCCAGCAGCGATACCCGGGACAGACTCTATGGCTACACCTTC. It codes for CASSDTRDRLYGYTF.

J is TRBJ2-1 and V is TRBV6-5; tentatively, D is TRBD2 (5 bases). From germline, CDR1 is MNHEY and CDR2 SVGAGI. The V end was cut by 3 bases, the J end by 0 bases, with 9 bases between. This CDR3 has 15 amino acids. CDR3 sequence: CASSYRETSYNEQFF. The CDR3 region has the DNA TGTGCCAGCAGTTATAGGGAGACCTCCTACAATGAGCAGTTCTTC.